The clone carrying this T cell receptor beta chain appeared a few times. The source of the sample is a study of T-cell memory formation after mild COVID-19. The CDR3 loop spans 14 amino acids. Germline assignment: CDR1 MGHRA and CDR2 YSYEKL. V lost 3 bases to trimming and J lost 8 bases, with 16 bases between them. Each CDR3 protein is one row after TCRdb ran MiXCR on the 5' RACE reads. The sample holds approximately 190,000 distinct CDR3 sequences, around 19% seen once. The source material was PBMCs or a T cell subset sorted from them (not recorded which). This sequence originates from an adult woman who had mild COVID-19 (a few samples of this study predate the infection). Cell type and time point are not known. The chain combines TRBV4-1 with TRBJ1-2; tentatively, D is TRBD1 (6 bases). This chain's CDR3 is CASSQEDRFGGYTF. The DNA of the CDR3 is TGCGCCAGCAGCCAGGAAGACAGGTTCGGAGGCTACACCTTC.